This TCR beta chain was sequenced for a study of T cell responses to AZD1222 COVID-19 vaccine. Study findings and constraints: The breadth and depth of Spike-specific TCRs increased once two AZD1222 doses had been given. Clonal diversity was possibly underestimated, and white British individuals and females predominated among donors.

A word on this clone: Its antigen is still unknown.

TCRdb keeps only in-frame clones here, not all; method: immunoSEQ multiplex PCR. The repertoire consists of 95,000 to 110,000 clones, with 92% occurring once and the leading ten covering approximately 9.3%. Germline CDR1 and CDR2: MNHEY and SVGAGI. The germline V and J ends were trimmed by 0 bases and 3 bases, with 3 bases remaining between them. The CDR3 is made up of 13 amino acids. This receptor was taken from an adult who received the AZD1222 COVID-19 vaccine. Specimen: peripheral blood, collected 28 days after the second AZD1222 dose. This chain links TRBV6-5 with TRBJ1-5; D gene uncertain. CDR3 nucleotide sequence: TGTGCCAGCAGTTACTCCCCCAATCAGCCCCAGCATTTT. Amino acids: CASSYSPNQPQHF.